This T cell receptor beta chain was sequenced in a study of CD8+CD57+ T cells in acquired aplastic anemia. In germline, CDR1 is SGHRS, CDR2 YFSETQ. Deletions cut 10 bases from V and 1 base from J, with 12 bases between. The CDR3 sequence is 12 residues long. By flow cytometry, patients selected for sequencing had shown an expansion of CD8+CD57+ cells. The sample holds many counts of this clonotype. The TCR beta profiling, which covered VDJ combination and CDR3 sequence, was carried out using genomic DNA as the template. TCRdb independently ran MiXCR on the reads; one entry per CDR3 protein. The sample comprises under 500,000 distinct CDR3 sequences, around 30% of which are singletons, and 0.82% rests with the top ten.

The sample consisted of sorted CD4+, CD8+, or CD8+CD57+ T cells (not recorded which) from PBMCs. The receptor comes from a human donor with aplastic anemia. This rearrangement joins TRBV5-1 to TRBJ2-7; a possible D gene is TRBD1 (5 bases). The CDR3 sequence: CAHPQGSYEQYF. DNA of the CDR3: TGCGCCCACCCTCAGGGATCCTACGAGCAGTACTTC.